A few counts support the clone carrying this T cell receptor beta chain. The target antigen is unknown. The CDR3 length is 16 residues. Germline V gene lookup returns CDR1 SNHLY and CDR2 FYNNEI. Trimming cost V 3 bases and J 1 base, with 13 bases left between them. Sorting of CD4+ naive, central memory, regulatory and stem cell-like memory cells was performed via CD45RO/CCR7/CD25/CD127/CD95/CD27. This specimen comes from a study of beta chain features in type 1 diabetes. Investigators reverse transcribed all isolated RNA, so they sequenced expressed TCRB transcripts. TCRdb keeps only in-frame clones here, not all; method: immunoSEQ multiplex PCR. The data hold some 350,000 clones, with roughly 9.8% observed a single time. Study results and caveats: Type 1 diabetes patients showed a moderate but significant shortening of TCRB CDR3s in all four CD4+ subsets.

The sequenced sample consisted of central memory CD4+ T cells from blood. This TCR was recovered from a man aged 30-40 years with type 1 diabetes. The rearrangement uses TRBV2 and TRBJ1-5, with D possibly being TRBD1 (5 bases). In nucleotides, the CDR3 is TGTGCCAGCAGTGATAGGAGGACAATAAGCAATCAGCCCCAGCATTTT. It codes for CASSDRRTISNQPQHF.